A selection of T cell receptor beta chains follows, all from one sample in a study of beta chain features in type 1 diabetes. Method: immunoSEQ multiplex PCR; TCRdb's copy keeps in-frame clones and lacks some. The sample carries approximately 470,000 clones, about 32% recorded once. The source material was naive CD4+ T cells from blood. The receptors come from a man between 18 and 29 years old in good health. The CDR3 runs from the conserved cysteine through the conserved F or W. A D gene is named only where the DNA matches it firmly. Rows give clone size only sometimes, using once, few, many, or a class for an expanded clone.

CDR3 protein: CAWSVRRLAGIQETQYF
CDR3 DNA: TGTGCCTGGAGTGTACGAAGACTAGCGGGAATCCAAGAGACCCAGTACTTC
V gene: TRBV30
J gene: TRBJ2-5
clone size: NA
D gene: TRBD2

CDR3 protein: CASSLTAGALTYNEQFF
CDR3 DNA: TGTGCCAGCAGCTTAACAGCGGGGGCATTAACCTACAATGAGCAGTTCTTC
V gene: TRBV7-6
J gene: TRBJ2-1
clone size: few
D gene: TRBD2

CDR3 protein: CAWSVRGSTEAFF
CDR3 DNA: TGTGCCTGGAGTGTTCGGGGGTCCACTGAAGCTTTCTTT
V gene: TRBV30
J gene: TRBJ1-1
clone size: few
D gene: NA

CDR3 protein: CAWSVLRGAKNIQYF
CDR3 DNA: TGTGCCTGGAGTGTACTCAGGGGAGCGAAAAACATTCAGTACTTC
V gene: TRBV30
J gene: TRBJ2-4
clone size: NA
D gene: NA

CDR3 protein: CASSRLGARGETQYF
CDR3 DNA: TGCGCCAGCAGCCGCCTGGGAGCCAGAGGCGAGACCCAGTACTTC
V gene: TRBV4-3
J gene: TRBJ2-5
clone size: few
D gene: NA

CDR3 protein: CAISESSGHAKNIQYF
CDR3 DNA: TGTGCCATCAGTGAGTCGAGCGGGCACGCCAAAAACATTCAGTACTTC
V gene: TRBV10-3
J gene: TRBJ2-4
clone size: NA
D gene: NA

CDR3 protein: CASSPDFSAYNEQFF
CDR3 DNA: TGTGCCAGCAGCCCAGACTTTTCCGCCTACAATGAGCAGTTCTTC
V gene: TRBV7-6
J gene: TRBJ2-1
clone size: few
D gene: NA

CDR3 protein: CASSQGDRATEKLFF
CDR3 DNA: TGCGCCAGCAGCCAAGGGGACAGGGCCACCGAAAAACTGTTTTTT
V gene: TRBV4-3
J gene: TRBJ1-4
clone size: few
D gene: TRBD1

CDR3 protein: CATSRGQASIVHEQYF
CDR3 DNA: TGTGCCACCAGCAGGGGACAGGCTTCGATAGTTCACGAGCAGTACTTC
V gene: TRBV15
J gene: TRBJ2-7
clone size: NA
D gene: TRBD1

CDR3 protein: CAIHSWTSHNYEQYF
CDR3 DNA: TGTGCCATCCACTCCTGGACTAGCCACAACTACGAGCAGTACTTC
V gene: TRBV10-3
J gene: TRBJ2-7
clone size: NA
D gene: TRBD2

CDR3 protein: CASSLSPGAKNIQYF
CDR3 DNA: TGTGCCAGCAGTTTATCCCCAGGGGCCAAAAACATTCAGTACTTC
V gene: TRBV27
J gene: TRBJ2-4
clone size: once
D gene: NA

CDR3 protein: CSVGGTGQAFF
CDR3 DNA: TGCAGCGTTGGTGGGACAGGGCAAGCTTTCTTT
V gene: TRBV29-1
J gene: TRBJ1-1
clone size: few
D gene: TRBD1

CDR3 protein: CSVEKGRGKITGELFF
CDR3 DNA: TGCAGCGTTGAGAAAGGTCGGGGCAAAATCACCGGGGAGCTGTTTTTT
V gene: TRBV29-1
J gene: TRBJ2-2
clone size: few
D gene: NA

CDR3 protein: CAWSTQQWDFTEAFF
CDR3 DNA: TGTGCCTGGAGTACCCAACAGTGGGATTTCACTGAAGCTTTCTTT
V gene: TRBV30
J gene: TRBJ1-1
clone size: NA
D gene: NA

CDR3 protein: CATSKGQGNAQPQHF
CDR3 DNA: TGTGCCACCAGCAAAGGACAGGGTAACGCTCAGCCCCAGCATTTT
V gene: TRBV15
J gene: TRBJ1-5
clone size: NA
D gene: TRBD1

CDR3 protein: CASSDREQKNTEAFF
CDR3 DNA: TGTGCCAGCAGTGATAGGGAACAGAAGAACACTGAAGCTTTCTTT
V gene: TRBV2
J gene: TRBJ1-1
clone size: few
D gene: NA